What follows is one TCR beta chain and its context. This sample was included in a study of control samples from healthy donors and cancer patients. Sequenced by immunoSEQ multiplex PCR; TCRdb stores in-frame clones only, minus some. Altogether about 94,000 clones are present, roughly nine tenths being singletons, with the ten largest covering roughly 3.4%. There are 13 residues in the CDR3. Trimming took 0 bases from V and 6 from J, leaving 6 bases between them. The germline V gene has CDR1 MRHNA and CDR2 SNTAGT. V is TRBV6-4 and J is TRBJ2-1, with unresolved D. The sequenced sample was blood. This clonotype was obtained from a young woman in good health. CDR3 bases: TGTGCCAGCAGTGACTCGCCCATCAATGAGCAGTTCTTC. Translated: CASSDSPINEQFF.